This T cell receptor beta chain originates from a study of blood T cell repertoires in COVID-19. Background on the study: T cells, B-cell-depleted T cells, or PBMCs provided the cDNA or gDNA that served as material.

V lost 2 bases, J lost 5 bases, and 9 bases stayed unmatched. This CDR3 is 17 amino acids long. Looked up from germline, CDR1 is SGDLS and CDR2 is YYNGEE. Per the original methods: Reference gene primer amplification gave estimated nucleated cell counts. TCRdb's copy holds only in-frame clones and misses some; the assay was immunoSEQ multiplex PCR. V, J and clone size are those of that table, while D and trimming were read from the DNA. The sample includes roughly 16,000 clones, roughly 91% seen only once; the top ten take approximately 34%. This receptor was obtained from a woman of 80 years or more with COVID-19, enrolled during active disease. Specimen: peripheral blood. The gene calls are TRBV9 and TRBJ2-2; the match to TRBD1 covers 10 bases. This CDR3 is CASSVLPGQGTTGELFF. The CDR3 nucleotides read TGTGCCAGCAGCGTTCTTCCGGGACAGGGGACGACCGGGGAGCTGTTTTTT.